This entry lists 21 T cell receptor beta chains sequenced from one sample in a study of blood T cell repertoires in COVID-19. The method was immunoSEQ multiplex PCR; TCRdb's version includes in-frame clones alone and lacks a portion of them. The sample lists some 460,000 clones; 70% to 90% were seen once. Sequencing used PBMCs or T cells enriched from blood (not recorded which). Receptors were obtained from a woman in her late teens or twenties with acute COVID-19.

This clone was counted once. V is TRBV7-2 and J is TRBJ2-5; a weak D match, TRBD2 (5 bases). CDR1 and CDR2 (germline): SGHTA, FQGNSA. With 5 bases removed from V and 4 bases from J, the gap between germline ends came to 8 bases. This CDR3 region has 12 residues. The CDR3 nucleotides read TGTGCCAGCAGCCGGCGGGTAGAGACCCAGTACTTC. Translated, it gives CASSRRVETQYF.

As DNA, the CDR3 is TGTGCCAGCAGCTTAACTGGGGGGTCCTATAATTCACCCCTCCACTTT. This encodes CASSLTGGSYNSPLHF. The rearrangement joins TRBV7-2 to TRBJ1-6; D is possibly TRBD1 (5 bases). Trimming cost V 2 bases and J 1 base, with 9 bases left between them. This CDR3 has 16 amino acids. CDR1 SGHTA and CDR2 FQGNSA come from the germline V gene.

As concerns this clone: Other nucleotide sequences in the sample specify the same CDR3. The chain links TRBV5-1 to TRBJ2-1; D call uncertain. V was shortened by 0 bases and J by 0 bases, with 7 bases between the two germline ends. The CDR3 spans 15 residues. Germline V gene data show CDR1 as SGHRS and CDR2 as YFSETQ. Written as DNA, the CDR3 is TGCGCCAGCAGCTTGGATGGCAGCTCCTACAATGAGCAGTTCTTC. This sequence encodes CASSLDGSSYNEQFF.

A few counts support this clone. The J gene is TRBJ2-3, the V gene TRBV9; 9 bases line up with TRBD2. CDR1 and CDR2 (germline): SGDLS, YYNGEE. The V gene end was trimmed by 0 bases and the J gene end by 1 base; junction bases not matched to a gene: 0. This CDR3 region has 15 residues. CDR3 in amino acids: CASSVGTSGTDTQYF. In DNA form, the CDR3 reads TGTGCCAGCAGCGTAGGGACTAGCGGCACAGATACGCAGTATTTT.

V usage is TRBV25-1 and J usage is TRBJ1-1, with TRBD1 identical over 7 bases. The CDR3 is 12 amino acids. Germline-derived CDR1 and CDR2 are MGHDK and SYGVNS. Trimming took 4 bases from V and 10 from J; bases not matched to a gene: 6. The CDR3 sequence: CASSVGGAGAFF. The CDR3 DNA sequence: TGTGCCAGCAGTGTAGGGGGCGCGGGAGCTTTCTTT.

This clone appeared a single time. The rearrangement joins TRBV11-3 to TRBJ2-7; possibly TRBD1 for D (5 bases). Germline V CDR1 and CDR2: SGHNT, YENEEA. Trimming shortened V by 6 bases and J by 0 bases, and 9 bases separated the two germline ends. The length of the CDR3 is 13 residues. The CDR3 sequence is CASSPGISYEQYF. The CDR3 coding sequence is TGTGCCAGCAGTCCAGGGATCTCCTACGAGCAGTACTTC.

The chain couples TRBV9 to TRBJ2-3; D remains unclear. This CDR3 is built from 14 residues. Germline CDR1 and CDR2: SGDLS and YYNGEE. Trimming pared 2 bases from V and 0 bases from J, leaving 7 bases between. CDR3 sequence reads: CASSVALSTDTQYF. The CDR3 DNA reads TGTGCCAGCAGCGTGGCCCTTAGCACAGATACGCAGTATTTT. The full variable domain, in which reference TRBV9 and TRBJ2-3 provide the parts outside the CDR3, is DSGVTQTPKHLITATGQRVTLRCSPRSGDLSVYWYQQSLDQGLQFLIQYYNGEERAKGNILERFSAQQFPDLHSELNLSSLELGDSALYFCASSVALSTDTQYFGPGTRLTVL.

The chain employs TRBV7-8 and TRBJ1-6; no clear D gene. This CDR3 spans 15 amino acids. V dropped 1 base and J dropped 10 bases, with 14 bases sitting between them. Germline V gene sequence: CDR1 SGHVS, CDR2 FQNEAQ. As DNA, the CDR3 is TGTGCCAGCAGCTTAGTCGTAGGCAGGCAATCACCCCTCCACTTT. Translating it yields CASSLVVGRQSPLHF.

The chain couples TRBV11-2 to TRBJ1-5, with 7 bases matching TRBD1. With V trimmed by 5 bases and J by 3 bases, 7 bases remained unmatched. CDR1 is SGHAT and CDR2 is FQNNGV in the germline V gene. The CDR3 has 15 residues. Written as DNA, the CDR3 is TGTGCCAGCAGCCTAACAGGGGAATTCAATCAGCCCCAGCATTTT. The encoded protein is CASSLTGEFNQPQHF.

The chain recombines TRBV30 with TRBJ1-5, with 9 bases lining up with TRBD1. Germline V CDR1 and CDR2: GTSNPN, SVGIG (reference sequence). The junction had 7 bases not matched to a gene; V was cut back by 3 bases and J by 4 bases. This CDR3 spans 15 amino acids. The CDR3 region is CAWSPGTGRNQPQHF. CDR3 DNA sequence: TGTGCCTGGAGCCCCGGGACAGGGAGGAATCAGCCCCAGCATTTT. Variable domain in full (rest from reference TRBV30 and TRBJ1-5): SQTIHQWPATLVQPVGSPLSLECTVEGTSNPNLYWYRQAAGRGLQLLFYSVGIGQISSEVPQNLSASRPQDRQFILSSKKLLLSDSGFYLCAWSPGTGRNQPQHFGDGTRLSIL.

This chain uses TRBV7-2 with TRBJ1-2; TRBD1 matches 8 bases. Trimming cost V 5 bases and J 7 bases; bases outside gene matches: 6. Germline loops: CDR1 SGHTA, CDR2 FQGNSA. The CDR3 sequence is 13 residues long. The CDR3 coding sequence is TGTGCCAGCAGCCCCCGGGACAGGATTGGCTACACCTTC. This gives the protein CASSPRDRIGYTF.

The chain recombines TRBV6-5 with TRBJ1-6, with TRBD1 identical over 11 bases. V was pared by 7 bases and J by 9 bases, with 8 bases of the junction left unmatched. The germline V gene encodes CDR1 MNHEY and CDR2 SVGAGI. This CDR3 has 15 residues. CDR3 bases: TGTGCCAGCACCCTGGACAGGGGGCAGGTTTCACCCCTCCACTTT. Translating gives CASTLDRGQVSPLHF.

This chain joins TRBV4-1 and TRBJ2-1, with 9 bases that match TRBD2. Germline V gene data show CDR1 as MGHRA and CDR2 as YSYEKL. V dropped 1 base and J dropped 6; count of bases not matched to a gene: 16. The CDR3 loop spans 19 amino acids. The CDR3 nucleotides are TGCGCCAGCAGCCAAGGGTATTATTCGACGGGACTAGCAACCAATGAGCAGTTCTTC. Its protein product is CASSQGYYSTGLATNEQFF.

This chain links TRBV7-2 with TRBJ1-5, with 8 bases aligning to TRBD1. The ends lost 7 bases at V and 3 bases at J; junction bases unmatched: 8. Germline V gene sequence: CDR1 SGHTA, CDR2 FQGNSA. The CDR3 spans 15 residues. The CDR3 sequence: CASISGTGLNQPQHF. CDR3 in DNA: TGTGCCAGCATTTCCGGGACAGGCCTCAATCAGCCCCAGCATTTT. Using reference TRBV7-2 and TRBJ1-5 for the parts outside the CDR3, the full variable domain is GAGVSQSPSNKVTEKGKDVELRCDPISGHTALYWYRQSLGQGLEFLIYFQGNSAPDKSGLPSDRFSAERTGGSVSTLTIQRTQQEDSAVYLCASISGTGLNQPQHFGDGTRLSIL.

The chain has TRBV7-9 and TRBJ2-7; the D gene is possibly TRBD2 (5 bases). Germline V CDR1 and CDR2: SEHNR, FQNEAQ (reference sequence). The length of the CDR3 is 14 residues. The V end lost 1 base, the J end lost 3 bases, and 10 bases lay between the germline ends. The CDR3 sequence is CASSLDRGIYEQYF. CDR3 nucleotide sequence: TGTGCCAGCAGCTTAGACCGGGGAATCTACGAGCAGTACTTC.

The rearrangement links TRBV29-1 to TRBJ2-5, with 7 bases that match TRBD1. Germline V gives CDR1 SQVTM, CDR2 ANQGSEA. The CDR3 consists of 13 residues. Trimming removed 7 bases from V and 5 bases from J; junction bases left unmatched: 10. DNA of the CDR3: TGCAGCGCTGCGAGGGGGCGACGGGAGACCCAGTACTTC. This translates into CSAARGRRETQYF.

The V gene is TRBV5-4, the J gene TRBJ2-7, with 11 bases identical to TRBD2. The germline CDR1 and CDR2 sequences are SGHNT and YYREEE (reference sequence). The CDR3 contains 15 residues. J gave up 6 bases and V 4 bases, and 9 bases lay outside the gene matches. CDR3 residues: CASSNPLAGVGEQYF. The CDR3 nucleotides read TGTGCCAGCAGCAACCCACTAGCGGGAGTAGGCGAGCAGTACTTC.

This clone was counted once. This sequence joins TRBV6-5 and TRBJ1-1, with a possible D match to TRBD1 (6 bases). Germline values: CDR1 MNHEY, CDR2 SVGAGI. CDR3 length: 14 amino acids. V shed 6 bases and J shed 13 bases, with 24 bases lying between them. The CDR3 loop is CASRLTPGQFEHFF. The CDR3 nucleotides are TGTGCCAGCAGGCTGACTCCCGGACAGTTTGAACATTTCTTT.

The genes are TRBV21-1 and TRBJ2-3; TRBD2, the table's D call, lacks a check against the DNA. TRBV21-1 is designated a pseudogene. The CDR3 consists of 18 residues. In nucleotides, the CDR3 is TGTGCCAGCAGCAAGAGGGTGTTAGCGGGAGCTGGCACAGATACGCAGTATTTT. Translation gives CASSKRVLAGAGTDTQYF.

The chain carries TRBV27 and TRBJ2-7; 7 nucleotides line up with TRBD1. The CDR3 spans 14 residues. Germline CDR1 reads MNHEY; CDR2 reads SMNVEV (reference sequence). Trimming removed 8 bases from V and 2 bases from J; junction bases left unmatched: 9. The CDR3 region is CASATTGNAYEQYF. For the CDR3, the DNA is TGTGCCAGCGCGACGACAGGGAACGCCTACGAGCAGTACTTC.

The chain employs TRBV29-1 and TRBJ1-1; perhaps TRBD1 as D (5 bases). Trimming took off 6 bases at V and 0 bases at J, with 8 bases between the two ends. Germline values: CDR1 SQVTM, CDR2 ANQGSEA. The CDR3 contains 12 residues. The CDR3 loop reads CSVGGMNTEAFF. DNA for the CDR3: TGCAGCGTGGGGGGTATGAACACTGAAGCTTTCTTT.